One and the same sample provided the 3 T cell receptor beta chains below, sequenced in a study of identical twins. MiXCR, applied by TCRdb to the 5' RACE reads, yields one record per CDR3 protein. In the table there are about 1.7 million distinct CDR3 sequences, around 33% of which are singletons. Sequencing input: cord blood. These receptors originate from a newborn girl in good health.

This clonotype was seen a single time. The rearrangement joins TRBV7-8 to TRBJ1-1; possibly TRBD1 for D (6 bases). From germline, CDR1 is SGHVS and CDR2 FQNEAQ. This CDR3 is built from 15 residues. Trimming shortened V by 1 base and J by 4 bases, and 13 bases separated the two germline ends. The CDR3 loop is CASSLVRGAVTEAFF. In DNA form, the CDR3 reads TGTGCCAGCAGCTTAGTGCGGGGGGCGGTCACTGAAGCTTTCTTT. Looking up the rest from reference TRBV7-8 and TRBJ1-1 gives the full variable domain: GAGVSQSPRYKVAKRGQDVALRCDPISGHVSLFWYQQALGQGPEFLTYFQNEAQLDKSGLPSDRFFAERPEGSVSTLKIQRTQQEDSAVYLCASSLVRGAVTEAFFGQGTRLTVV.

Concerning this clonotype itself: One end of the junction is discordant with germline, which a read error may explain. CDR3 sequence (DNA): TGCGCCAGTAGCCAACTGGACAGGGCGAGCAATCAGCCTCAGCATTTT. It codes for CASSQLDRASNQPQHF. The J gene is TRBJ1-5, the V gene TRBV4-1; 8 bases line up with TRBD1. The CDR3 covers 16 residues. Germline V CDR1 and CDR2: MGHRA, YSYEKL.

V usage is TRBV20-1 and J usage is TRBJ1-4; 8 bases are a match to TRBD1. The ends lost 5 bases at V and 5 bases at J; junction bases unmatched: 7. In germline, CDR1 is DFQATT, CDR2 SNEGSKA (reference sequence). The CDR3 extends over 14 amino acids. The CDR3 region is CSAPNRGRNEKLFF. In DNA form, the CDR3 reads TGCAGTGCTCCGAACAGGGGGAGGAATGAAAAACTGTTTTTT.